These T cell receptor beta chains were read from a single sample in a study of regulatory T cells in long-lasting Graves disease. TCRdb reprocessed the multiplex PCR reads via MiXCR and lists one record per CDR3 protein. Altogether 400,000 to 500,000 distinct CDR3 sequences are present, about 14% being singletons, with the ten largest covering approximately 15%. This same sample was also taken into another study, of T cells in Graves' hyperthyroidism and ophthalmopathy.

Sequencing used peripheral blood mononuclear cells (PBMCs), obtained at new diagnosis, from a patient treated with antithyroid drugs. Source of these receptors: a woman aged 45-65 years with Graves disease. Both conserved end residues are part of each CDR3. D genes are given only for firm matches. The size field is filled for only some rows; it gives once, few, many or a size class.

J | D | V | size | DNA | CDR3
TRBJ2-1 | NA | TRBV27 | NA | TGTGCCAGCAGTACCCTTCCAGAGGCGTTCCACAATGAGCAGTTCTTC | CASSTLPEAFHNEQFF
TRBJ1-1 | NA | TRBV7-9 | few | TGTGCCAGCAGCTTTGGGGAGGGTACTGAAGCTTTCTTT | CASSFGEGTEAFF
TRBJ2-1 | TRBD1 | TRBV11-2 | many | TGTGCCAGCAGCTTAGACCTCGGGACAGCGAGGGATGAGCAGTTCTTC | CASSLDLGTARDEQFF
TRBJ2-3 | TRBD2 | TRBV7-9 | many | TGTGCCAGCAGCTTAATGCGTCTGGGAGAGACTAGCGGGACTACGGATACGCAGTATTTT | CASSLMRLGETSGTTDTQYF
TRBJ2-1 | TRBD2 | TRBV20-1 | many | TGCAGTGCTAAAGCGGGAGTTCTAAACAATGAGCAGTTCTTC | CSAKAGVLNNEQFF
TRBJ2-2 | NA | TRBV30 | many | TGTGCCTGTACCGCTAGGGACACCGGGGAGCTGTTTTTT | CACTARDTGELFF
TRBJ1-4 | NA | TRBV12-3/TRBV12-4 | NA | TGTGCCAGCAGTTTTCCGGGAGCTGCAACTAATGAAAAACTGTTTTTT | CASSFPGAATNEKLFF
TRBJ2-1 | TRBD2 | TRBV27 | many | TGTGCCAGCCGCCACCCGCGACTAGCCCTCGGGAGGGACAATGAGCAGTTCTTC | CASRHPRLALGRDNEQFF
TRBJ1-1 | NA | TRBV3-1 | many | TGTGCCAGCAGCCAATCGGAATCTTGGCCCAAGACTGAAGCTTTCTTT | CASSQSESWPKTEAFF
TRBJ1-2 | NA | TRBV11-2 | many | TGTGCCAGCAGCTTAGGTGCGACGCCTGAAGGCTACACCTTC | CASSLGATPEGYTF
TRBJ2-2 | NA | TRBV5-1 | many | TGCGCCAGCGGTGGGGAGACCGGGACGGCGAACACCGGGGAGCTGTTTTTT | CASGGETGTANTGELFF
TRBJ2-3 | NA | TRBV20-1 | NA | TGCAGTGCTAGAGGTTCGGCAGGGACAGATACGCAGTATTTT | CSARGSAGTDTQYF
TRBJ2-7 | TRBD1 | TRBV18 | few | TGTGCCAGCTCACCACCGGACAGGGGTCGGTACGAGCAGTACTTC | CASSPPDRGRYEQYF
TRBJ2-7 | NA | TRBV11-2 | NA | TGTGCCAGCGGCTTAACGAGGGAGTACGAGCAGTGCTTC | CASGLTREYEQCF
TRBJ1-2 | NA | TRBV25-1 | few | TGTGCCAGCAGTGAGAGGCAGGGTTCGTCTGGCTACACCTTC | CASSERQGSSGYTF
TRBJ2-3 | TRBD1 | TRBV28 | many | TGTGCCAGCAGTTCCGGACAGGGGCGAGGGGATACGCAGTATTTT | CASSSGQGRGDTQYF
TRBJ1-1 | NA | TRBV28 | many | TGTGCCAGCAGACTTGGACACCCGAACACTGAAGCTTTCTTT | CASRLGHPNTEAFF
TRBJ2-1 | NA | TRBV29-1 | many | TGCAGCGTTGTTTTTCGGCTTGGCCGGGGGCCCTACAATGAGCAGTTCTTC | CSVVFRLGRGPYNEQFF
TRBJ1-5 | NA | TRBV28 | many | TGTGCCAGCAGTACAATGGACGGCCTTCCGGATCAGCCCCAGCATTTT | CASSTMDGLPDQPQHF
TRBJ2-2 | TRBD2 | TRBV6-1 | many | TGTGCCAGCCGCTGGGTAGCGGGAGGGTACACCGGGGAGCTGTTTTTT | CASRWVAGGYTGELFF
TRBJ1-1 | NA | TRBV28 | many | TGTGCCAGCAGTACCCGAGGGCTGAACACTGAAGCTTTCTTT | CASSTRGLNTEAFF
TRBJ2-7 | NA | TRBV4-1 | many | TGTGCCAGCAGCCAAGTAGGGTCCTCCTACGAGCAGTACTTC | CASSQVGSSYEQYF
TRBJ2-3 | TRBD1 | TRBV5-1 | many | TGCGCCAGCAGGAGGACAGGAGGAGATGGTACGCAGTATTTT | CASRRTGGDGTQYF
TRBJ1-4 | NA | TRBV3-1 | NA | TGTGCCAGCAGCCAAGATCTCAGTCCACCCACGGGAAAACTGTTTTTT | CASSQDLSPPTGKLFF
TRBJ2-1 | TRBD2 | TRBV20-1 | NA | TGCAGTGGGGGAGGGGCCGGCTACAATGAGCAGTTCTTC | CSGGGAGYNEQFF
TRBJ2-5 | TRBD2 | TRBV3-1 | many | TGTGCCAGCAGCCAAGTCGGTAGCGGGTTCCAAGAGACCCAGTACTTC | CASSQVGSGFQETQYF
TRBJ2-4 | TRBD2 | TRBV5-1 | few | TGCGCCAGCACCCGCGGGGGGCGTGAGGAAAACATTCAGTACTTC | CASTRGGREENIQYF
TRBJ2-1 | TRBD1 | TRBV18 | NA | TGTGCCAGCTCACGCCCAAAGGGACAGAACGACTACAATGAGCAGTTCTTC | CASSRPKGQNDYNEQFF
TRBJ1-4 | NA | TRBV29-1 | many | TGCAGCGTTGTGACCACTGGGGAAAAACTGTTTTTT | CSVVTTGEKLFF
TRBJ2-7 | NA | TRBV7-2 | NA | TGTGCCAACAGCTTCTCCGGGACGGACCCCTACGAGCAGTACTTC | CANSFSGTDPYEQYF
TRBJ2-3 | NA | TRBV5-1 | NA | TGCGCCAGCAGCTTTTTTACCCTACAGAGCACAGATACGCAGTATTTT | CASSFFTLQSTDTQYF
TRBJ1-3 | NA | TRBV30 | few | TGTGCCTGGGGGACCTCTGGAAACACCATATATTTT | CAWGTSGNTIYF
TRBJ2-1 | NA | TRBV4-1 | few | TGCGCCAGCAGCCAAGATTCTGGGCCCCGGGCAAATGAGCAGTTCTTC | CASSQDSGPRANEQFF
TRBJ1-2 | NA | TRBV4-1 | few | TGCGCCAGCAGCCAAGTACTCCCTCGGGGTGGTTATGGCTACACCTTC | CASSQVLPRGGYGYTF
TRBJ2-7 | TRBD1 | TRBV10-3 | many | TGTGCCATCAGTGAAGGGACAGGTCAGTACGAGCAGTACTTC | CAISEGTGQYEQYF
TRBJ2-6 | NA | TRBV25-1 | few | TGTGCCAGCAGTGAATATAGCCCCGTCTCTGGGGCCAACGTCCTGACTTTC | CASSEYSPVSGANVLTF
TRBJ1-2 | NA | TRBV28 | NA | TGTGCCAGCAGAGAGGAGCCTTCTAACTATGGCTACACCTTC | CASREEPSNYGYTF
TRBJ1-1 | NA | TRBV28 | many | TGTGCCAGCAGTCCCCCTCGAGGTCGTAACACTGAAGCTTTCTTT | CASSPPRGRNTEAFF
TRBJ2-7 | NA | TRBV10-3 | many | TGTGCCACCCGGGGAGCGACGGACTACGAGCAGTACTTC | CATRGATDYEQYF
TRBJ2-3 | TRBD1 | TRBV3-1 | NA | TGTGCCAGCAGCCTCGGGACAGGGTTCACAGATACGCAGTATTTT | CASSLGTGFTDTQYF
TRBJ2-7 | TRBD2 | TRBV20-1 | many | TGCAGTGCACACCAACCACTAGCGGGATCCTACGAGCAGTACTTC | CSAHQPLAGSYEQYF
TRBJ2-7 | TRBD2 | TRBV7-9 | NA | TGTGCCAGCAGCTCTACTAGCGGGATAAGCTACGAGCAGTACTTC | CASSSTSGISYEQYF
TRBJ2-7 | NA | TRBV2 | few | TGTGCCAGCAGTAGCGCCCCTTCTTGGGACGAGCAGTACTTC | CASSSAPSWDEQYF
TRBJ2-5 | NA | TRBV30 | many | TGTGCCTGGGCAGGGTCCCCAGAGACCCAGTACTTC | CAWAGSPETQYF
TRBJ1-4 | NA | TRBV28 | many | TGTGCCAGCAGCACCGGGTGGGCGAATGAAAAACTGTTTTTT | CASSTGWANEKLFF
TRBJ2-2 | TRBD2 | TRBV12-3/TRBV12-4 | many | TGTGCCAGCAGACCCATCTTCCGACTAGCGGAAAGACACACCGGGGAGCTGTTTTTT | CASRPIFRLAERHTGELFF
TRBJ2-1 | TRBD1 | TRBV18 | many | TGTGCCAGCTCACCTCCGGGACAGGGGCGATACAATGAGCAGTTCTTC | CASSPPGQGRYNEQFF
TRBJ1-1 | NA | TRBV3-1 | many | TGTGCCAGCAGCCAAGATTCGAGGGGCACTGAAGCTTTCTTT | CASSQDSRGTEAFF
TRBJ1-2 | TRBD1 | TRBV19 | many | TGTGCCAGTAGTAAGGCGCCGGGACAGGGCGCCTATGGCTACACCTTC | CASSKAPGQGAYGYTF
TRBJ2-7 | NA | TRBV5-1 | many | TGCGCCAGCAGCAAACACTCAGGACTTCTGAACCCTTCCTACGAGCAGTACTTC | CASSKHSGLLNPSYEQYF
TRBJ2-3 | TRBD2 | TRBV5-1 | many | TGCGCCAGCAGACGGGGACTAGCAGACACAGATACGCAGTATTTT | CASRRGLADTDTQYF
TRBJ2-3 | TRBD1 | TRBV24-1 | few | TGTGCCACCACCCAGGGGGCGGCTAGCACAGATACGCAGTATTTT | CATTQGAASTDTQYF
TRBJ2-1 | NA | TRBV7-9 | many | TGTGCCAGCAGCTTAGTTCTCGGAGATGAGCAGTTCTTC | CASSLVLGDEQFF